The 14 T cell receptor beta chains below come from one sample, sequenced in a study of T cells after yellow fever vaccination. Using its own MiXCR run on the 5' RACE reads, TCRdb lists one record per CDR3 protein. The sample holds about 340,000 distinct CDR3 sequences; roughly an eighth are singletons and the top ten take 3.2%. The sample in question was CD4+ T cells sorted from PBMCs, obtained 15 days after the yellow fever booster vaccination. The receptors derive from a man aged 18 to 30 who received the YFV17D yellow fever vaccine.

CDR3 DNA: TGTGCCAGCAGTTTAAACAGGGACGCCGGGGAGCTGTTTTTT. Protein: CASSLNRDAGELFF. The chain links TRBV12-3 or TRBV12-4 to TRBJ2-2; weak D call: TRBD1 (6 bases). CDR3 length equals 14 residues. Trimming left V 2 bases short and J 6 bases short, with 10 bases between.

This clonotype was seen once. The rearrangement uses TRBV12-3 or TRBV12-4 and TRBJ2-3; 9 bases line up with TRBD1. V lost 3 bases to trimming and J lost 5 bases; unmatched junction nucleotides: 6. This CDR3 has 15 amino acids. The CDR3 region is CASSFPGTGLDTQYF. The CDR3 coding sequence is TGTGCCAGCAGTTTCCCCGGGACAGGGTTAGATACGCAGTATTTT.

The chain is built from TRBV7-2 and TRBJ2-3, with 7 nucleotides matching TRBD1. CDR1 is SGHTA and CDR2 is FQGNSA in the germline V gene. Losses at the gene ends were 5 bases for V and 4 bases for J; bases not matched to a gene: 3. This CDR3 comprises 13 residues. The CDR3 region has the DNA TGTGCCAGCAGCCACGGGACAGCAGATACGCAGTATTTT. As protein: CASSHGTADTQYF.

On this clonotype: A read error may account for a junction end that differs from germline. The V gene is TRBV5-1, the J gene TRBJ2-4; D might be TRBD2 (5 bases). Germline CDR1 and CDR2: SGHRS and YFSETQ. This CDR3 has 15 residues. The CDR3 region is CASSFGVVAINIQYF. Written as DNA, the CDR3 is TGCGCCAGCAGCTTCGGGGTCGTAGCCATAAACATTCAGTACTTC.

This clonotype was counted at least ten times. The J gene is TRBJ2-7, the V gene TRBV10-2, with TRBD2 matching over 9 bases. In germline, CDR1 is WSHSY, CDR2 SAAADI. V shed 8 bases, J shed 3 bases, and the junction held 5 bases outside the gene matches. This CDR3 has 13 residues. The chain's CDR3 is CASLRGGFYEQYF. The CDR3 nucleotides are TGCGCCAGCCTGCGGGGGGGGTTCTACGAGCAGTACTTC.

This clonotype has a count of ten or more. The chain carries TRBV20-1 and TRBJ2-7; 13 nucleotides match TRBD2. J was trimmed by 7 bases and V by 5 bases; bases with no gene match: 14. CDR1 DFQATT and CDR2 SNEGSKA come from the germline V gene (reference sequence). This CDR3 has 16 amino acids. The CDR3 coding sequence is TGCAGTGCTGCCACTCCTTCACTAGCGGGGGGGCATGAGCAGTACGTC. Encoded protein: CSAATPSLAGGHEQYV.

This clonotype was detected only a few times. This chain joins TRBV20-1 and TRBJ2-7; a possible D gene is TRBD1 (7 bases). V was cut by 5 bases and J by 4 bases, with 21 bases left in between. Per the germline V gene, CDR1 is DFQATT and CDR2 is SNEGSKA (reference sequence). The CDR3 has 15 amino acids. CDR3 in amino acids: CSASQGGGGIYEQYF. The CDR3 DNA reads as TGCAGTGCTTCCCAGGGGGGCGGTGGGATATACGAGCAGTACTTC.

This clonotype was counted only a few times. This rearrangement joins TRBV7-9 to TRBJ1-2; 8 positions agree with TRBD1. The germline V gene encodes CDR1 SEHNR and CDR2 FQNEAQ (reference sequence). V trimming: 5 bases; J trimming: 10 bases; junction bases outside the gene matches: 6. CDR3 length: 12 residues. The CDR3 reads CASSRDRRYYTF. CDR3 in DNA: TGTGCCAGCAGCCGGGACAGGCGCTACTACACCTTC.

This clonotype was counted at least ten times. J is TRBJ2-7 and V is TRBV29-1, with unresolved D. The CDR3 sequence is 10 residues long. V gave up 7 bases and J gave up 5 bases, with 9 bases separating them. Germline loops: CDR1 SQVTM, CDR2 ANQGSEA. CDR3: CSAATHEQYF. CDR3 in DNA: TGCAGCGCCGCAACACACGAGCAGTACTTC.

The chain carries TRBV6-5 and TRBJ2-3; tentative D call: TRBD1 (6 bases). V lost 6 bases to trimming and J lost 6 bases, with 16 bases between them. Germline CDR1 reads MNHEY; CDR2 reads SVGAGI. The CDR3 totals 14 residues. CDR3 region: CASRSTGILDTQYF. The CDR3 bases are TGTGCCAGCAGATCCACAGGGATTTTGGATACGCAGTATTTT.

The sample holds many counts of this clonotype. This chain joins TRBV10-3 and TRBJ2-5; 7 positions agree with TRBD1. Germline CDR1 reads ENHRY; CDR2 reads SYGVKD. This CDR3 is 15 amino acids long. Germline trimming cut 0 bases from V and 5 bases from J; bases unmatched to any gene: 6. CDR3 region: CAISESKGAGETQYF. In nucleotides, the CDR3 is TGTGCCATCAGTGAGTCAAAGGGGGCCGGGGAGACCCAGTACTTC.

The rearrangement links TRBV18 to TRBJ2-4, with D possibly being TRBD1 (7 bases). The CDR3 is 15 amino acids. V was shortened by 5 bases and J by 8 bases, with 19 bases between the two germline ends. The germline V gene encodes CDR1 KGHSH and CDR2 LQKENI. For the CDR3, the DNA is TGTGCCAGCTCATCCGGGCGGCAGGGGGGATACATTCAGTACTTC. Translation gives CASSSGRQGGYIQYF. Using reference TRBV18 and TRBJ2-4 for the parts outside the CDR3, the full variable domain is NAGVMQNPRHLVRRRGQEARLRCSPMKGHSHVYWYRQLPEEGLKFMVYLQKENIIDESGMPKERFSAEFPKEGPSILRIQQVVRGDSAAYFCASSSGRQGGYIQYFGAGTRLSVL.

The sample holds a few counts of this clonotype. The rearrangement links TRBV24-1 to TRBJ1-4; TRBD1 matches 10 bases. J gave up 6 bases and V 3 bases, and 3 bases lay outside the gene matches. This CDR3 spans 15 amino acids. CDR1 is KGHDR and CDR2 is SFDVKD in the germline V gene. In DNA form, the CDR3 reads TGTGCCACCAGTGATCCCGGACAGGGGGATGAAAAACTGTTTTTT. It specifies CATSDPGQGDEKLFF.

This clonotype was seen a handful of times. This chain connects TRBV2 to TRBJ2-3; possibly TRBD1 or TRBD2 for D (6 bases each). Germline V gene sequence: CDR1 SNHLY, CDR2 FYNNEI. V lost 4 bases and J lost 0, with 14 bases in between. The CDR3 totals 16 residues. CDR3 bases: TGTGCCAGCAGTGGGGGGGCAAGCCTGAGCACAGATACGCAGTATTTT. Translating gives CASSGGASLSTDTQYF.